A selection of T cell receptor beta chains follows, all from one sample in a study of blood T cell repertoires in COVID-19. Clones were sequenced by immunoSEQ multiplex PCR, and TCRdb holds only the in-frame ones, with some missing. This sample yields tens of thousands of clones, of which approximately 88% are seen a single time; 0.3% to 0.45% belongs to the top ten. Sequencing was carried out using peripheral blood. All receptors come from a human donor in a cohort sampled during active COVID-19. Each CDR3 is given with its conserved first and last residue. The D gene is left open where the match is weak. Not every row has a clone size; where given, it reads once, few, many or a size class.

len: 15; abundance: NA; d_gene: TRBD1; j_gene: TRBJ1-1; v_gene: TRBV2; CDR3nt: TGTGCCAGCAGCGCCCCCGGGACAGGTCGAGTTGAAGCTTTCTTT; CDR3aa: CASSAPGTGRVEAFF
len: 14; abundance: NA; d_gene: TRBD1; j_gene: TRBJ1-1; v_gene: TRBV4-1; CDR3nt: TGCGCCAGCAGCCAATCAGGGGGCAACACTGAAGCTTTCTTT; CDR3aa: CASSQSGGNTEAFF
len: 14; abundance: NA; d_gene: TRBD1; j_gene: TRBJ1-2; v_gene: TRBV6-1; CDR3nt: TGTGCCAGCAGTGAATTTGGGACAGGGGCTGGCTACACCTTC; CDR3aa: CASSEFGTGAGYTF
len: 15; abundance: NA; d_gene: NA; j_gene: TRBJ2-7; v_gene: TRBV3-1/TRBV3-2; CDR3nt: TGTGCCAGCAGCCCGGATCTACAGGGTACCAGGGCGCAGTACTTC; CDR3aa: CASSPDLQGTRAQYF
len: 17; abundance: NA; d_gene: NA; j_gene: TRBJ2-7; v_gene: TRBV11-2; CDR3nt: TGTGCCAGCAGCCACATCCGAGGGAACACGGGGATCTACGAGCAGTACTTC; CDR3aa: CASSHIRGNTGIYEQYF
len: 14; abundance: NA; d_gene: NA; j_gene: TRBJ1-2; v_gene: TRBV21-1; CDR3nt: TGTGCCAGCAACTCCGGACAGGCTGCATATGGCTACACCTTC; CDR3aa: CASNSGQAAYGYTF
len: 15; abundance: few; d_gene: NA; j_gene: TRBJ1-4; v_gene: TRBV19; CDR3nt: TGTGCCAGTAGTCCTTCGGGGGGGCCTAATGAAAAACTGTTTTTT; CDR3aa: CASSPSGGPNEKLFF
len: 15; abundance: NA; d_gene: NA; j_gene: TRBJ2-7; v_gene: TRBV9; CDR3nt: TGTGCCAGCAGCGTCCATGGGAGATCATCCTACGAGCAGTACTTC; CDR3aa: CASSVHGRSSYEQYF
len: 16; abundance: NA; d_gene: TRBD1; j_gene: TRBJ1-2; v_gene: TRBV5-1; CDR3nt: TGCGCCAGCAGCATAGCACCGGGACAGGGGGCTGGTGGCTACACCTTC; CDR3aa: CASSIAPGQGAGGYTF
len: 16; abundance: once; d_gene: TRBD1; j_gene: TRBJ1-2; v_gene: TRBV29-1; CDR3nt: TGCAGCGTTGATATGCGGGCGGACAGGGGCTCGGGAGGCTACACCTTC; CDR3aa: CSVDMRADRGSGGYTF
len: 18; abundance: NA; d_gene: NA; j_gene: TRBJ2-7; v_gene: TRBV4-1; CDR3nt: TGCGCCAGCAGCCAAGACGAAATTTTGGGGCGAGATCCCTACGAGCAGTACTTC; CDR3aa: CASSQDEILGRDPYEQYF
len: 15; abundance: NA; d_gene: NA; j_gene: TRBJ1-1; v_gene: TRBV6-5; CDR3nt: TGTGCCAGCAGTTACTCCCAGGGCGGGGACACTGAAGCTTTCTTT; CDR3aa: CASSYSQGGDTEAFF
len: 13; abundance: NA; d_gene: TRBD1; j_gene: TRBJ1-2; v_gene: TRBV5-6; CDR3nt: TGTGCCAGCAGCCCCGGGACAGACTGGGGCTACACCTTC; CDR3aa: CASSPGTDWGYTF
len: 15; abundance: NA; d_gene: TRBD1; j_gene: TRBJ2-7; v_gene: TRBV11-2; CDR3nt: TGTGCCAGCAGCTTCAGGAGGACAGGGGGGTACGAGCAGTACTTC; CDR3aa: CASSFRRTGGYEQYF
len: 14; abundance: NA; d_gene: NA; j_gene: TRBJ2-7; v_gene: TRBV2; CDR3nt: TGTGCCAGCAAATTGGACACCTCCTCCTACGAGCAGTACTTC; CDR3aa: CASKLDTSSYEQYF